This T cell receptor (beta chain) is from a study of T cells in Graves' hyperthyroidism and ophthalmopathy. Authors of the study amplified TCR beta CDR3 regions from RNA transcripts. In the first-round RT-PCR of the TCR CDR3, the HTBI primer set was used. TCRdb redid the calling of the multiplex PCR reads with MiXCR, one entry per CDR3 protein. The sample holds a few hundred thousand distinct CDR3 sequences; around 45% are singletons and the top ten take about 8.3%. V dropped 2 bases and J dropped 0; count of bases not matched to a gene: 12. Germline CDR1 is DFQATT and CDR2 is SNEGSKA (reference sequence). The CDR3 extends over 17 amino acids. Many counts were recorded for this clonotype. Patients aged 18 to 65 had newly diagnosed hyperthyroidism lasting under 2 months.

This TCR was recovered from a woman in her late teens or twenties with Graves' hyperthyroidism. This chain uses TRBV20-1 with TRBJ1-2, with 7 bases that match TRBD1. The source material was peripheral blood or thyroid tissue (not recorded which). CDR3 residues: CSARTPGQIDTNYGYTF. In nucleotides, the CDR3 is TGCAGTGCTAGAACCCCGGGACAGATTGATACTAACTATGGCTACACCTTC.